The T cell receptor (beta chain) described here comes from a study of cytomegalovirus exposure and HLA in healthy donors. General study findings and limits: TCR beta V segments were, for the most part, productive about 87% or about 30% of the time in an earlier analysis. Donors belonging to an Asian-associated ancestry cluster reportedly showed fewer N-insertions in productive TCRs than the roughly 670-donor mean, according to what a later analysis found.

V shed 4 bases, J shed 1 base, and the junction held 3 bases outside the gene matches. From germline, CDR1 is ENHRY and CDR2 SYGVKD. The CDR3 is 15 residues long. In regard to this clone: Antigen: not known.

A multiplex PCR was run with 60 Vbeta primers and 13 Jbeta primers. The authors' processing: Later, an analysis found roughly 80 million unique TCR beta chains, and about 10 million of these were shared. TCRdb's copy holds only in-frame clones and misses some; the assay was immunoSEQ multiplex PCR. From that table come the V and J calls and clone size; the DNA was used to work out D and trimming. This table has 80,000 or so clones, 72% appearing once. This chain uses TRBV10-3 with TRBJ2-5; 10 nucleotides agree with TRBD2. Sequences were obtained from PBMCs. The clonotype comes from a woman aged 40 to 55 in good health and CMV-seropositive. The CDR3 spells CAISGSSGGQETQYF. The CDR3 DNA reads as TGTGCCATCAGTGGGTCTAGCGGGGGCCAAGAGACCCAGTACTTC.